A single T cell receptor beta chain is shown here with its context. This sample was taken from a study of blood T cell repertoires in COVID-19. Overall study context: Sample material is recorded as cDNA or gDNA derived from T cells, B-cell-depleted T cells, or PBMCs.

The repertoire was sequenced with immunoSEQ multiplex PCR; TCRdb's copy has only in-frame clones and lacks some. The table includes tens of thousands of clones, around 85% detected once. The V gene's germline CDR1 is WSHSY and CDR2 SAAADI. The germline V and J ends were trimmed by 7 bases and 5 bases, with 20 bases remaining between them. The CDR3 loop spans 15 amino acids. This rearrangement joins TRBV10-2 to TRBJ1-1; D is ambiguous. The specimen was peripheral blood. This TCR was recovered from a woman aged 80 or over with active or convalescent COVID-19. CDR3 region: CASTPSVREWTEAFF. The CDR3, as DNA: TGCGCCAGCACCCCGAGCGTTAGGGAGTGGACTGAAGCTTTCTTT.